This T cell receptor beta chain came from a study of metastatic and nonmetastatic thyroid tumors. Study summary: The comparison covered peripheral blood and tumor or nodule tissue in malignant and benign thyroid patients. Regarding the study as a whole: In blood and tumor, TCR beta diversity was reportedly significantly higher in malignant thyroid tumors than in benign nodules.

By sample fraction, this clone is medium-sized. The antigen is unknown. This CDR3 comprises 13 residues. The germline V gene encodes CDR1 MNHNS and CDR2 SASEGT. Trimming left V 5 bases short and J 5 bases short, with 12 bases between. Patients were all untreated before their thyroid surgery. In the original analysis: A classifier of distant metastasis in papillary thyroid cancer was built from CDR3 differences (across clinicopathological groups). TCRdb recomputed clones from the PCR reads via MiXCR. TCRdb, not the authors, supplied the V and J calls. The table lists about 24,000 clones, approximately 20% of them singletons, with about 4.6% in the top ten.

Sequenced input: blood. The sequence was collected from a male donor with papillary thyroid cancer or a benign thyroid nodule (not recorded which). Some clones in this sample may be carry-over from other donors' samples. The chain carries TRBV6-1 and TRBJ1-1; no firm D call. CDR3 sequence reads: CASSPDRRTEAFF. DNA of the CDR3: TGTGCCAGCAGTCCAGATCGGCGAACTGAAGCTTTCTTT.